This T cell receptor beta chain was sequenced for a study of shared clonotypes between healthy human individuals. Naive CD8 cells were CD45RO-negative, positively selected for CCR7, excluding terminally differentiated effector memory CD45RA+ cells. Healthy HIV-negative adults with no recent acute infections or vaccinations were recruited as donors. Germline V gene sequence: CDR1 ENHRY, CDR2 SYGVKD. This CDR3 has 13 residues. J gave up 6 bases and V 7 bases, and 7 bases lay outside the gene matches. Replicate PCRs for sorted subsets used approximately 220 ng DNA; this equaled 25,000 to 30,000 T cell genomes. Authors' data handling: Junction-only immunoSEQ sequences carried no quality scores, so filtering differed. The table came from immunoSEQ multiplex PCR; TCRdb's copy has only in-frame clones and leaves some out. That table supplies the V and J calls and clone size; D and trimming were determined from the DNA. This repertoire shows more than 600,000 clones, roughly 94% found once; its top ten account for more than 20%.

This TCR derives from a man aged 30 to 39 in good health. This sequence joins TRBV10-3 and TRBJ1-2; 8 positions match TRBD1. Specimen: naive CD8+ T cells sorted from blood. The CDR3: CAITDGQGDGYTF. In DNA, the CDR3 is TGTGCCATCACCGATGGACAGGGCGATGGCTACACCTTC.